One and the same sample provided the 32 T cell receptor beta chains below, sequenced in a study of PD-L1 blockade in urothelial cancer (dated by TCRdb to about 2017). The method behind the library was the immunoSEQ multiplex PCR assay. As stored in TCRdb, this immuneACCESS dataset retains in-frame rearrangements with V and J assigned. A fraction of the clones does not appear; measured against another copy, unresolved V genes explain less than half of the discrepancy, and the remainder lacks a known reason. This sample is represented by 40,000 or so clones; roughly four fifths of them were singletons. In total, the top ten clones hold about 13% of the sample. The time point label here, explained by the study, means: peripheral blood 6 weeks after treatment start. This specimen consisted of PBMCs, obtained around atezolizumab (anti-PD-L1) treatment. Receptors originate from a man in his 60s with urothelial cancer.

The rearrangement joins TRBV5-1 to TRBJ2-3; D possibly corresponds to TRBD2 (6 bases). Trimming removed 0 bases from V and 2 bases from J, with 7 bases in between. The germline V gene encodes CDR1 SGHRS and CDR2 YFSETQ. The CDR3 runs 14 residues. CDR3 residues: CASSLGTNTDTQYF. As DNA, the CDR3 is TGCGCCAGCAGCTTGGGGACTAACACAGATACGCAGTATTTT. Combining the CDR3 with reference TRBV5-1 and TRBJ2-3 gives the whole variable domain KAGVTQTPRYLIKTRGQQVTLSCSPISGHRSVSWYQQTPGQGLQFLFEYFSETQRNKGNFPGRFSGRQFSNSRSEMNVSTLELGDSALYLCASSLGTNTDTQYFGPGTRLTVL.

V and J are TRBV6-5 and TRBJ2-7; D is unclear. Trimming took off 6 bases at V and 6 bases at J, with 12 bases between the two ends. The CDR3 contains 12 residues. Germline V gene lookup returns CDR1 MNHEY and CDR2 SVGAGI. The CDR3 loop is CASRTLPGEQYF. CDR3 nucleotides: TGTGCCAGCAGAACTTTGCCTGGCGAGCAGTACTTC.

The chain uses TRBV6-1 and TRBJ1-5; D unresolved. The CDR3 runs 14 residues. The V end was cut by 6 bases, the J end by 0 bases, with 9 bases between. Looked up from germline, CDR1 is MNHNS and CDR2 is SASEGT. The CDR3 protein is CASSPRDSNQPQHF. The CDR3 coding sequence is TGTGCCAGCAGCCCCCGGGATAGCAATCAGCCCCAGCATTTT.

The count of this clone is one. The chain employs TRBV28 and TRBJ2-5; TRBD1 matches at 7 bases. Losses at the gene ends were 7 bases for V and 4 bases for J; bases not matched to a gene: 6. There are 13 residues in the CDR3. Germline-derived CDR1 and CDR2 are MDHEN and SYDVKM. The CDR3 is CASTPGGTETQYF. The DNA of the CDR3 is TGTGCCAGCACCCCAGGGGGTACAGAGACCCAGTACTTC.

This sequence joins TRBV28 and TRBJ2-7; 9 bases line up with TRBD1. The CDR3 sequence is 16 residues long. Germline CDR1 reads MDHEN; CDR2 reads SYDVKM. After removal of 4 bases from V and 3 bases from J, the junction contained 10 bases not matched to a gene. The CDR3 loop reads CASSSQGQGAIYEQYF. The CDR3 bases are TGTGCCAGCAGTTCCCAGGGACAGGGTGCCATCTACGAGCAGTACTTC. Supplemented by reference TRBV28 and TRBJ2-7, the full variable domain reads DVKVTQSSRYLVKRTGEKVFLECVQDMDHENMFWYRQDPGLGLRLIYFSYDVKMKEKGDIPEGYSVSREKKERFSLILESASTNQTSMYLCASSSQGQGAIYEQYFGPGTRLTVT.

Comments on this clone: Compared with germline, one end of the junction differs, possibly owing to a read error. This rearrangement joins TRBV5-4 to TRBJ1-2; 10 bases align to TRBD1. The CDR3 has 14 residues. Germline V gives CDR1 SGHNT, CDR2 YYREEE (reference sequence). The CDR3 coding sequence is TGTGCCAGCAGTTTGGACAGGGGGTTGCATGGCTACACCTTC. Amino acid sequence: CASSLDRGLHGYTF.

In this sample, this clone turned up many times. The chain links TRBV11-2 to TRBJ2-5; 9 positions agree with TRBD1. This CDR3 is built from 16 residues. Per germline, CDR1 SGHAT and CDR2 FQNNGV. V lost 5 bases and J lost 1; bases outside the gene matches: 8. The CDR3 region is CASSGRDREVQETQYF. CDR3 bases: TGTGCCAGCAGCGGCAGGGACAGGGAGGTCCAAGAGACCCAGTACTTC.

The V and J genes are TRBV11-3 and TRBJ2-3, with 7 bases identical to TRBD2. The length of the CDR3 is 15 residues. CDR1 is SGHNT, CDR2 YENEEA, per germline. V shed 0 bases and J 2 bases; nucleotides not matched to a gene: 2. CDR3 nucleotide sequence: TGTGCCAGCAGCTTAGAGGGAGGGGCCACAGATACGCAGTATTTT. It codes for CASSLEGGATDTQYF. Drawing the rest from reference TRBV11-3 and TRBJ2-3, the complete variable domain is EAGVVQSPRYKIIEKKQPVAFWCNPISGHNTLYWYLQNLGQGPELLIRYENEEAVDDSQLPKDRFSAERLKGVDSTLKIQPAELGDSAVYLCASSLEGGATDTQYFGPGTRLTVL.

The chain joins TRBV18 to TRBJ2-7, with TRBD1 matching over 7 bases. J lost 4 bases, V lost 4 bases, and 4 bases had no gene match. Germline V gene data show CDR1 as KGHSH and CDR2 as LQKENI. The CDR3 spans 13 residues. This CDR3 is CASSLTQGYEQYF. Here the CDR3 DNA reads TGTGCCAGCTCACTTACACAGGGGTACGAGCAGTACTTC.

CDR3 region: CASRPWTGETEAFF. DNA for the CDR3: TGTGCCAGCAGACCCTGGACAGGGGAAACTGAAGCTTTCTTT. The chain combines TRBV6-5 with TRBJ1-1; 9 nucleotides line up with TRBD1. Trimming at V came to 6 bases and at J to 5 bases, leaving 7 bases not matched to a gene. Germline loops: CDR1 MNHEY, CDR2 SVGAGI. The CDR3 sequence is 14 residues long.

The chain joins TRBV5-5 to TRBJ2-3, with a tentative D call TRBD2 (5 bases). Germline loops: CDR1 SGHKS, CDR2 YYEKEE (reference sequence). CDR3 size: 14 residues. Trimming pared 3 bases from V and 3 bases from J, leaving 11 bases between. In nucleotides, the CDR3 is TGTGCCAGCAGCTACTACTCGGGGACAGATACGCAGTATTTT. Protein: CASSYYSGTDTQYF.

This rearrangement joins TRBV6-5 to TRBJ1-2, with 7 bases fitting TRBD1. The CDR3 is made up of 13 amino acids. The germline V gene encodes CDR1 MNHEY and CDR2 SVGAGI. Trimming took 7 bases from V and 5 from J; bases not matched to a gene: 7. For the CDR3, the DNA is TGTGCCAGCACCAGGGGGGTGGAGTATGGCTACACCTTC. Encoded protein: CASTRGVEYGYTF.

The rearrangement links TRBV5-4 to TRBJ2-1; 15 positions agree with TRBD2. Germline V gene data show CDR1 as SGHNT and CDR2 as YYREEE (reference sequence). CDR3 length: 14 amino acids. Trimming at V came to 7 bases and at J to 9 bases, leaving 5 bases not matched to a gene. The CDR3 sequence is CASGLAGGLGEQFF. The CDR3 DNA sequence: TGTGCCAGCGGACTAGCGGGAGGGTTGGGTGAGCAGTTCTTC.

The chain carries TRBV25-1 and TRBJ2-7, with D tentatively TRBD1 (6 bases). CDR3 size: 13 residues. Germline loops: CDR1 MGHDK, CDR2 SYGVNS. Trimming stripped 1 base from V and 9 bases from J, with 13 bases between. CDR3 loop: CASSESGLQGQYF. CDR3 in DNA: TGTGCCAGCAGTGAATCGGGTCTACAGGGGCAGTACTTC.

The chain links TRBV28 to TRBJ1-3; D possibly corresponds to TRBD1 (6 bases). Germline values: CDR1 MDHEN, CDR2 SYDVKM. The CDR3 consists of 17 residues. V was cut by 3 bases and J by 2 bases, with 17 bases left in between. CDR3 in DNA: TGTGCCAGCAGTTTGGGGGGGGGCGCGTGGGCTGGAAACACCATATATTTT. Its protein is CASSLGGGAWAGNTIYF.

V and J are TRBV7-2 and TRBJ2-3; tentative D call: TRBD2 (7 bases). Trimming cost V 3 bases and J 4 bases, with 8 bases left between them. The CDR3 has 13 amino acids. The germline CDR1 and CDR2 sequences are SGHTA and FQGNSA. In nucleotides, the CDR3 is TGTGCCAGCAGCTTGGGGGGGCCAGATACGCAGTATTTT. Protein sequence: CASSLGGPDTQYF.

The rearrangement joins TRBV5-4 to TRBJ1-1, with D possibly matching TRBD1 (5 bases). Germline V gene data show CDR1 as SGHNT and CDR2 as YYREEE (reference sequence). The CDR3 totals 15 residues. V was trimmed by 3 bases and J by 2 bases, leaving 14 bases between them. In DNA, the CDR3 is TGTGCCAGCAGCTCCGGCCGACAGACCAACACTGAAGCTTTCTTT. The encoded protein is CASSSGRQTNTEAFF.

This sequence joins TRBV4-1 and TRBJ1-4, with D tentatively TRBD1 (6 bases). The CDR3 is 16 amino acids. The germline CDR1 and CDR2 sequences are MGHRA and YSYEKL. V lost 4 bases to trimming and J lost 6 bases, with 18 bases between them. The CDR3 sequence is CASSPTVRTDYEKLFF. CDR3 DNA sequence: TGCGCCAGCAGCCCCACAGTCAGGACAGATTATGAAAAACTGTTTTTT.

This chain's CDR3 is CASSLFSGQETQYF. DNA of the CDR3: TGCGCCAGCAGCTTGTTCAGCGGCCAAGAGACCCAGTACTTC. This chain links TRBV5-1 with TRBJ2-5, with a weak D call TRBD2 (5 bases). V was pared by 1 base and J by 1 base, with 8 bases between. Looked up from germline, CDR1 is SGHRS and CDR2 is YFSETQ. The CDR3 sequence is 14 residues long.

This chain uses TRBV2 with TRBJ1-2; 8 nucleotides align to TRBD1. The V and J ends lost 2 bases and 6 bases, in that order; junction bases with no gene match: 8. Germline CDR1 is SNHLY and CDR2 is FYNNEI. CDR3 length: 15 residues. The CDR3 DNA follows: TGTGCCAGCAGTGAAATGACAGGGGTTCTCCATGGCTACACCTTC. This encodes CASSEMTGVLHGYTF.

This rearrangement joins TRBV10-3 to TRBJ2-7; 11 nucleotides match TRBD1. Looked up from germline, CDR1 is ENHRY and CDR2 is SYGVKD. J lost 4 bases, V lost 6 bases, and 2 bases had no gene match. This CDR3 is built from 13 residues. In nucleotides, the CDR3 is TGTGCCATCAGGGGACAGGGGGGGTACGAGCAGTACTTC. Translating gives CAIRGQGGYEQYF.

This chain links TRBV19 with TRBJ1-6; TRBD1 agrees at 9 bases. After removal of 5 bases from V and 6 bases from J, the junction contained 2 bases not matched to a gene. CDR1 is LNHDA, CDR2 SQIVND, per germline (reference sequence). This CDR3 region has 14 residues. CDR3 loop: CASSQQGANSPLHF. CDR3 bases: TGTGCCAGTAGTCAACAGGGGGCTAATTCACCCCTCCACTTT. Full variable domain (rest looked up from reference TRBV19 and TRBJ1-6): DGGITQSPKYLFRKEGQNVTLSCEQNLNHDAMYWYRQDPGQGLRLIYYSQIVNDFQKGDIAEGYSVSREKKESFPLTVTSAQKNPTAFYLCASSQQGANSPLHFGNGTRLTVT.

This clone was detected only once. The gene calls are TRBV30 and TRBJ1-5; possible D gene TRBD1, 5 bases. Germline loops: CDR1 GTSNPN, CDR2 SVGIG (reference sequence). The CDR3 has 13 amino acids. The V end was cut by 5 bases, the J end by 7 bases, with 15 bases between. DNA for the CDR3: TGTGCCTGGGGGGGACTCCTGGGACAGCCCCAGCATTTT. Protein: CAWGGLLGQPQHF.

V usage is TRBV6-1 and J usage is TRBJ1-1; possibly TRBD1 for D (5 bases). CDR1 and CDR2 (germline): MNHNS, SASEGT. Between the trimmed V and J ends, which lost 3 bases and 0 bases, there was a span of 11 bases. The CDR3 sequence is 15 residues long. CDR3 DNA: TGTGCCAGCAGTGAGTCAGGGTCCATGAACACTGAAGCTTTCTTT. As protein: CASSESGSMNTEAFF.

The chain's CDR3 is CASSSGRGYEQYF. DNA for the CDR3: TGTGCCAGCTCGAGCGGGAGAGGTTACGAGCAGTACTTC. This sequence joins TRBV6-1 and TRBJ2-7; 8 nucleotides line up with TRBD2. This CDR3 is 13 amino acids long. Germline loops: CDR1 MNHNS, CDR2 SASEGT. The ends lost 8 bases at V and 4 bases at J; junction bases unmatched: 7.

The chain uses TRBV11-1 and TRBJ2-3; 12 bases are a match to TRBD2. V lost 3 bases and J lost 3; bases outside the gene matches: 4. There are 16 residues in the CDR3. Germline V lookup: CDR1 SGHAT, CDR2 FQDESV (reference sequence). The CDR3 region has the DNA TGTGCCAGCAGCTTGGACGGACTAGCGGGGACAGATACGCAGTATTTT. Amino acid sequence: CASSLDGLAGTDTQYF.

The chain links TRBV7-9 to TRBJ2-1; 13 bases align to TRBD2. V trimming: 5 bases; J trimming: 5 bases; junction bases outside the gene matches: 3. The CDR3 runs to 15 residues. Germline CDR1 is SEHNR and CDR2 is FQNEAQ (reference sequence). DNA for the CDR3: TGTGCCAGCAGCCGCGGGACTAGCGGGAACAATGAGCAGTTCTTC. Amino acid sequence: CASSRGTSGNNEQFF. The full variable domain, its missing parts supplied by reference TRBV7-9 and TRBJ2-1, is DTGVSQNPRHKITKRGQNVTFRCDPISEHNRLYWYRQTLGQGPEFLTYFQNEAQLEKSRLLSDRFSAERPKGSFSTLEIQRTEQGDSAMYLCASSRGTSGNNEQFFGPGTRLTVL.

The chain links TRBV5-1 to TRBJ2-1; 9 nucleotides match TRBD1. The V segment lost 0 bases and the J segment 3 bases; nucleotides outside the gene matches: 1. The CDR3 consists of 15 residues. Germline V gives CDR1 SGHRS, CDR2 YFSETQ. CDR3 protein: CASSLGDRDYNEQFF. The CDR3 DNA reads TGCGCCAGCAGCTTGGGGGACAGGGACTACAATGAGCAGTTCTTC.

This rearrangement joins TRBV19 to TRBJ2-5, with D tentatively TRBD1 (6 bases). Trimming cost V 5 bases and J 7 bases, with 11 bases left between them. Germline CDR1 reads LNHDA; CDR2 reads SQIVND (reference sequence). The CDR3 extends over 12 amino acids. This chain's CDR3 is CASSQQGGTQYF. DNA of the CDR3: TGTGCCAGTAGTCAACAGGGCGGGACCCAGTACTTC.

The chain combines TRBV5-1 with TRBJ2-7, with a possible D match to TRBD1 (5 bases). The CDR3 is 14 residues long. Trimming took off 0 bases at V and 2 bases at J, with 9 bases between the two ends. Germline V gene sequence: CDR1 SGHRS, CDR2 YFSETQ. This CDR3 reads CASSLAARAYEQYF. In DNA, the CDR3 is TGCGCCAGCAGCTTGGCCGCCAGGGCCTACGAGCAGTACTTC.

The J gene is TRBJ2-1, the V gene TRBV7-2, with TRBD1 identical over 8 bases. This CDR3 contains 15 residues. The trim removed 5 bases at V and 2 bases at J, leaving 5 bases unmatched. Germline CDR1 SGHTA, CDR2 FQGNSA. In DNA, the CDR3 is TGTGCCAGCAGCCCCGGGACAGGAGCCTACAATGAGCAGTTCTTC. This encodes CASSPGTGAYNEQFF. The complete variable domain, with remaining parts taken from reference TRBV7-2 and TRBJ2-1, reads GAGVSQSPSNKVTEKGKDVELRCDPISGHTALYWYRQSLGQGLEFLIYFQGNSAPDKSGLPSDRFSAERTGGSVSTLTIQRTQQEDSAVYLCASSPGTGAYNEQFFGPGTRLTVL.

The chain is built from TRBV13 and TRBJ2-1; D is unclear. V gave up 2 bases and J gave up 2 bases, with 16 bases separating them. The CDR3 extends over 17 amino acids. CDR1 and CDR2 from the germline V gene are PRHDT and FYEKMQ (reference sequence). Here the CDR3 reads CASSLPTAARTYNEQFF. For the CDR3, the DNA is TGTGCCAGCAGCTTACCAACTGCGGCTAGAACCTACAATGAGCAGTTCTTC. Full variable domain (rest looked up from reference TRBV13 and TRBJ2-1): AAGVIQSPRHLIKEKRETATLKCYPIPRHDTVYWYQQGPGQDPQFLISFYEKMQSDKGSIPDRFSAQQFSDYHSELNMSSLELGDSALYFCASSLPTAARTYNEQFFGPGTRLTVL.